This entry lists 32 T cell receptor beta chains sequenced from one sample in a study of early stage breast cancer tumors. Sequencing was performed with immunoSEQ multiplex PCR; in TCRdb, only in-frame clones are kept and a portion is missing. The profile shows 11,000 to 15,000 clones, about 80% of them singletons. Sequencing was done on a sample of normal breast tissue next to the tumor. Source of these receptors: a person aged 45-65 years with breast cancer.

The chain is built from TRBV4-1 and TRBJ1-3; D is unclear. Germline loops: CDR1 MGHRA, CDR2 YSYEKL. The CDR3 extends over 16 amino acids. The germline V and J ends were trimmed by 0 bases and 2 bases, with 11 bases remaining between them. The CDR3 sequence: CASSQDRVSPGNTIYF. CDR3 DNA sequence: TGCGCCAGCAGCCAAGATCGAGTTTCTCCTGGAAACACCATATATTTT.

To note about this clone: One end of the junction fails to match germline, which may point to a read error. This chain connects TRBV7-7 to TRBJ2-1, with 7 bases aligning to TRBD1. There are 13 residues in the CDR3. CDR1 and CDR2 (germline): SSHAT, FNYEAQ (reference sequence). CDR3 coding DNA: TGTGCTAGCAGCGCAGACAGGGTCCATGAGCAGTTCTTC. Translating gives CASSADRVHEQFF.

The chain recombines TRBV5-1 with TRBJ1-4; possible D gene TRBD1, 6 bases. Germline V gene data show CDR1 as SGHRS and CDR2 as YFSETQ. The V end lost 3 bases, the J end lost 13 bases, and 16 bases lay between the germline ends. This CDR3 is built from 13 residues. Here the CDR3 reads CASSWEHGQTLFF. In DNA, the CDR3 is TGCGCCAGCAGCTGGGAACATGGACAGACACTGTTTTTT.

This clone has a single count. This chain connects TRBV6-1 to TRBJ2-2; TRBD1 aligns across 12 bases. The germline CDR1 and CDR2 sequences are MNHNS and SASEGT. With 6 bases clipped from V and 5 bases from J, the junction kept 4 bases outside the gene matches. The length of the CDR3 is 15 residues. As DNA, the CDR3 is TGTGCCAGCAGCGGGACAGGGGGCTATACCGGGGAGCTGTTTTTT. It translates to CASSGTGGYTGELFF.

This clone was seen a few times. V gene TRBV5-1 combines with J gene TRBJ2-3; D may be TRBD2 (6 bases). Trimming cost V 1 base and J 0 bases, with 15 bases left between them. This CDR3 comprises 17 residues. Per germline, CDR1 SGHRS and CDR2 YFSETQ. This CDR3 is CASSLSLADTSTDTQYF. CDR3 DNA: TGCGCCAGCAGCTTGTCACTAGCTGACACTAGCACAGATACGCAGTATTTT.

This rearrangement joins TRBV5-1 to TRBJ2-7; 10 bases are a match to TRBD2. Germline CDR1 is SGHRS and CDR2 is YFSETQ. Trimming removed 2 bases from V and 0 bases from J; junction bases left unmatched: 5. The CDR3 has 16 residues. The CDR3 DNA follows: TGCGCCAGCAGCTTCACCCCTAGCGGGAGCTCCTACGAGCAGTACTTC. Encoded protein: CASSFTPSGSSYEQYF.

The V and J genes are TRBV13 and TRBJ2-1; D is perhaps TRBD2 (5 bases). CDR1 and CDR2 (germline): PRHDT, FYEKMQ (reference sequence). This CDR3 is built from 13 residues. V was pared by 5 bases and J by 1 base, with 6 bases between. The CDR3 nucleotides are TGTGCCAGCAGCAGGACTTCCTACAATGAGCAGTTCTTC. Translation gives CASSRTSYNEQFF.

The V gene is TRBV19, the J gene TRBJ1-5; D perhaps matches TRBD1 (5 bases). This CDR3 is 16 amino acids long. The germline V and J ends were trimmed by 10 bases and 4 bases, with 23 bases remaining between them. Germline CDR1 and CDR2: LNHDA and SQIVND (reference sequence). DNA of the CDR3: TGTGCCATTAGAATAACCCTTGGCAGGGCTAATCAGCCCCAGCATTTT. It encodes CAIRITLGRANQPQHF.

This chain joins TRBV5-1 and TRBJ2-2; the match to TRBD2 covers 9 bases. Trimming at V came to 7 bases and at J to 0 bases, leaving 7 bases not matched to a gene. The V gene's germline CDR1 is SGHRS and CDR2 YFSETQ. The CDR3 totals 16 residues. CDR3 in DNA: TGCGCCAGCTCTAGAGTAGCGGGGGCGAACACCGGGGAGCTGTTTTTT. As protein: CASSRVAGANTGELFF.

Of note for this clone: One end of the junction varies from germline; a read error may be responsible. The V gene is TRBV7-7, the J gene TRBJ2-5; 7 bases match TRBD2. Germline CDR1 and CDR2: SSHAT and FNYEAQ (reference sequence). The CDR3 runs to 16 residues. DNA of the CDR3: TGTGCTAGCAGCTTAGGTGAAGCGGGAAAACAAGAGACCCAGTACTTC. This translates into CASSLGEAGKQETQYF.

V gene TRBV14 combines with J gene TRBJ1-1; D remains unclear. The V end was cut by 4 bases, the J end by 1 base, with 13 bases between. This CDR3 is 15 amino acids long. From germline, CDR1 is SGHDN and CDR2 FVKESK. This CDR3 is CASSRGRLRNTEAFF. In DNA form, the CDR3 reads TGTGCCAGCAGCCGAGGCCGATTGAGGAACACTGAAGCTTTCTTT.

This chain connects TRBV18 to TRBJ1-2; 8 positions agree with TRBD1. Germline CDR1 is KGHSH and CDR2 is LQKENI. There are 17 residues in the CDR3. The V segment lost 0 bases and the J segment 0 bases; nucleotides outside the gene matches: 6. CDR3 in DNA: TGTGCCAGCTCACCACCTCAGGGGGCAAGGGCTAACTATGGCTACACCTTC. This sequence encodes CASSPPQGARANYGYTF. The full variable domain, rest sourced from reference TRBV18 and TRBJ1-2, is NAGVMQNPRHLVRRRGQEARLRCSPMKGHSHVYWYRQLPEEGLKFMVYLQKENIIDESGMPKERFSAEFPKEGPSILRIQQVVRGDSAAYFCASSPPQGARANYGYTFGSGTRLTVV.

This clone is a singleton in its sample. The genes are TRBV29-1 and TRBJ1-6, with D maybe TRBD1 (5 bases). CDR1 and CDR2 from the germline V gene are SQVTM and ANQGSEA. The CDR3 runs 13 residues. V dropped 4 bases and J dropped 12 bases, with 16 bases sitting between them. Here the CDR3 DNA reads TGCAGCGTTGCTGACAGCACCCTACAACCCCTCCACTTT. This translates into CSVADSTLQPLHF.

For the CDR3, the DNA is TGTGCCAGCAGCTTAAGAGGGAGGAGCGATACGCAGTATTTT. Translation: CASSLRGRSDTQYF. V and J are TRBV7-3 and TRBJ2-3, with D maybe TRBD2 (6 bases). Trimming stripped 1 base from V and 6 bases from J, with 11 bases between. The V gene's germline CDR1 is SGHTA and CDR2 FQGTGA. The CDR3 has 14 residues.

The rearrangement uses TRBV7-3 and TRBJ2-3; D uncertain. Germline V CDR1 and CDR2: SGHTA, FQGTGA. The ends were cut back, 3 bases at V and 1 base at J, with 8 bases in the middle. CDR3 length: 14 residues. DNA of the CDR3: TGTGCCAGCAGCTTCGGACCTGGCACAGATACGCAGTATTTT. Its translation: CASSFGPGTDTQYF.

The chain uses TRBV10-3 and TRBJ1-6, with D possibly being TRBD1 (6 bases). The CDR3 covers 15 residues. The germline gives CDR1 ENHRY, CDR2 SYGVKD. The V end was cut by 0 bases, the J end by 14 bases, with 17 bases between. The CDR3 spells CAISESEGQGKALHF. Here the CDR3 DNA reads TGTGCCATCAGTGAGTCGGAAGGGCAGGGGAAGGCCCTCCACTTT.

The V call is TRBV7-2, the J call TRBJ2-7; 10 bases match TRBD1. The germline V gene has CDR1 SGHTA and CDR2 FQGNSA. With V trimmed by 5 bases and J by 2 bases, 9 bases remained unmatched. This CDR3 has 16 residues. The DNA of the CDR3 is TGTGCCAGCAGCCCCCGGGTGGGACAGGGGACCTACGAGCAGTACTTC. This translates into CASSPRVGQGTYEQYF.

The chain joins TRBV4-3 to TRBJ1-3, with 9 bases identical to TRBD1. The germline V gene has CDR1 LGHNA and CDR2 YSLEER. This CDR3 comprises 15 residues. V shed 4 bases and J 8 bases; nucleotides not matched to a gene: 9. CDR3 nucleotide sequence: TGCGCCAGCAGCCGACTGGGACAGGGTATAGACACCATATATTTT. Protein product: CASSRLGQGIDTIYF.

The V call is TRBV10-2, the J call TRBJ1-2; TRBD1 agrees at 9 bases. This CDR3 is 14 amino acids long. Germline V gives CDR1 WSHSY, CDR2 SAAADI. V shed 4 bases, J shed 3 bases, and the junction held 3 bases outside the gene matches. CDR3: CASSGNRGHYGYTF. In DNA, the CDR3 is TGCGCCAGCAGTGGCAACAGGGGGCACTATGGCTACACCTTC.

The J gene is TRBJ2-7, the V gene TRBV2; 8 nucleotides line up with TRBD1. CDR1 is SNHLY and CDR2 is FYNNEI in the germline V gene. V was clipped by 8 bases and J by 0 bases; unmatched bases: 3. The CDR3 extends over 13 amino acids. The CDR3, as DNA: TGTGCCAGCCGGGACAGGAACTCCTACGAGCAGTACTTC. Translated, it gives CASRDRNSYEQYF.

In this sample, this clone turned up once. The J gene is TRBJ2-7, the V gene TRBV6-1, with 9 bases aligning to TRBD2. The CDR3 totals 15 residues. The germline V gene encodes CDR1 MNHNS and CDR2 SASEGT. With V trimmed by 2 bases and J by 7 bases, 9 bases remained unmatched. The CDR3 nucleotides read TGTGCCAGCAGTGAACCAATAGCGGGAGTCGGGGAGCAGTACTTC. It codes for CASSEPIAGVGEQYF.

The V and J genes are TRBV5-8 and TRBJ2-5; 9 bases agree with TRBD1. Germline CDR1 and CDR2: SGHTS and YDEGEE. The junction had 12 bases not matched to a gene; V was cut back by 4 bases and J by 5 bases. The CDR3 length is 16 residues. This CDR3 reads CASSIGMGQGLETQYF. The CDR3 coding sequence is TGTGCCAGCAGCATTGGAATGGGACAGGGTTTGGAGACCCAGTACTTC.

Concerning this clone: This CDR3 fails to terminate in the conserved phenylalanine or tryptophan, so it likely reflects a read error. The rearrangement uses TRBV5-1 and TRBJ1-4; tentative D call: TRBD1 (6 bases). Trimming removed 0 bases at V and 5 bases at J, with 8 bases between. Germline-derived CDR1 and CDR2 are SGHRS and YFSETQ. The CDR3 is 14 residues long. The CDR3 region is CASSLGQGNEKLFC. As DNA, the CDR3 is TGCGCCAGCAGCTTGGGGCAGGGGAATGAAAAACTGTTTTGT.

CDR3: CASSYSKGSYEQYF. Written as DNA, the CDR3 is TGTGCCAGCAGTTACTCTAAGGGTTCCTACGAGCAGTACTTC. The chain couples TRBV6-5 to TRBJ2-7, with unresolved D. Germline loops: CDR1 MNHEY, CDR2 SVGAGI. The V gene lost 0 bases and the J gene lost 1 base, with 7 bases spanning the gap. This CDR3 has 14 amino acids.

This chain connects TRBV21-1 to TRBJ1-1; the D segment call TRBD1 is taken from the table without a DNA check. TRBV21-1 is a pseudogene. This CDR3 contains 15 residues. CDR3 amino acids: CASSPPGRGNTEAFF. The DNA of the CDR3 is TGTGCCAGCAGCCCCCCCGGCAGGGGTAACACTGAAGCTTTCTTT.

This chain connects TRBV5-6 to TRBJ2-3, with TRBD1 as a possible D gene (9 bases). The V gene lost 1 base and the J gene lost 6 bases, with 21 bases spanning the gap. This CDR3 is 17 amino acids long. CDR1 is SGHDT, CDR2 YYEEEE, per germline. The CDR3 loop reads CASSLRGGGTGLDTQYF. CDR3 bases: TGTGCCAGCAGCTTGCGGGGGGGTGGGACAGGGCTGGATACGCAGTATTTT.

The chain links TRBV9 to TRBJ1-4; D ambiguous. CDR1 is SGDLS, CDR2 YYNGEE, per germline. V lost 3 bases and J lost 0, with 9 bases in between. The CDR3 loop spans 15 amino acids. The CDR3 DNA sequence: TGTGCCAGCAGCGGCTTAGGTGCAACTAATGAAAAACTGTTTTTT. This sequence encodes CASSGLGATNEKLFF.

CDR3 region: CASSLAHFRQNEKLFF. CDR3 coding DNA: TGCGCCAGCAGCTTGGCGCACTTTAGACAGAATGAAAAACTGTTTTTT. The rearrangement uses TRBV5-1 and TRBJ1-4; possibly TRBD1 for D (5 bases). The CDR3 totals 16 residues. Germline lookup yields CDR1 SGHRS and CDR2 YFSETQ. Trimming stripped 0 bases from V and 5 bases from J, with 14 bases between.

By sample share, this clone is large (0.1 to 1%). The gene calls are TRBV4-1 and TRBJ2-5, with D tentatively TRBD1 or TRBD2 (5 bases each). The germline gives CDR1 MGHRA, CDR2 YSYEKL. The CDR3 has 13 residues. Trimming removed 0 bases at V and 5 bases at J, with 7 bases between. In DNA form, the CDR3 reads TGCGCCAGCAGCCAAGAGGGGGATGAGACCCAGTACTTC. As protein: CASSQEGDETQYF.

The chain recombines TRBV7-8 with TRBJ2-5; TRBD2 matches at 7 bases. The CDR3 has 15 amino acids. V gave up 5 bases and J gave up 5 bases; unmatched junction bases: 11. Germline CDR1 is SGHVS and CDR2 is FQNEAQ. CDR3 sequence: CASSNPLTSAETQYF. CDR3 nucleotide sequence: TGTGCCAGCAGCAACCCCCTCACTAGCGCGGAGACCCAGTACTTC. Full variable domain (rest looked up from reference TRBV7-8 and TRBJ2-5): GAGVSQSPRYKVAKRGQDVALRCDPISGHVSLFWYQQALGQGPEFLTYFQNEAQLDKSGLPSDRFFAERPEGSVSTLKIQRTQQEDSAVYLCASSNPLTSAETQYFGPGTRLLVL.

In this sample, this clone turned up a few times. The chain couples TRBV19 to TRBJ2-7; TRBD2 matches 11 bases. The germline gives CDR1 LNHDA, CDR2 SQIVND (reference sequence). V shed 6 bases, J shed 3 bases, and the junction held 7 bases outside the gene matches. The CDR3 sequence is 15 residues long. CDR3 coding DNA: TGTGCCAGTAGCAAGACCGGGACTAGCGGCTACGAGCAGTACTTC. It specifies CASSKTGTSGYEQYF. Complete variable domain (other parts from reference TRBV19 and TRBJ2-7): DGGITQSPKYLFRKEGQNVTLSCEQNLNHDAMYWYRQDPGQGLRLIYYSQIVNDFQKGDIAEGYSVSREKKESFPLTVTSAQKNPTAFYLCASSKTGTSGYEQYFGPGTRLTVT.

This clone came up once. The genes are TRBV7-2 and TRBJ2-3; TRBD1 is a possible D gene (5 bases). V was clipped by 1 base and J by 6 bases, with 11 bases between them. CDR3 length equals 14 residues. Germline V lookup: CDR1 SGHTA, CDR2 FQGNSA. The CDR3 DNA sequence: TGTGCCAGCAGCTTAGTACTGGGGCGGGATACGCAGTATTTT. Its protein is CASSLVLGRDTQYF.